This is a list of T cell receptor beta chains from one sample in a study of beta chain features in type 1 diabetes. The repertoire was sequenced with immunoSEQ multiplex PCR; TCRdb's copy has only in-frame clones and lacks some. The table lists about 250,000 clones, under 13% of them singletons, with over 0.015% in the top ten. The sample comprised naive CD4+ T cells from blood. The source is a man aged 25 to 40 with type 1 diabetes. Each CDR3 is given with its conserved first and last residue. A D gene is named only where the DNA matches it firmly. The listing skips clone size in some rows; elsewhere it reads once, few, many or a size class.

J gene | V gene | clone size | D gene | CDR3 protein | CDR3 DNA
TRBJ2-7 | TRBV28 | few | . | CASSIGTSYEQYF | TGTGCCAGCAGTATAGGAACTAGTTACGAGCAGTACTTC
TRBJ2-2 | TRBV7-9 | . | TRBD2 | CASSSGGNTGELFF | TGTGCCAGCAGCTCGGGGGGGAACACCGGGGAGCTGTTTTTT
TRBJ2-5 | TRBV6-5 | . | . | CASSYLGGEETQYF | TGTGCCAGCAGTTACCTCGGCGGGGAAGAGACCCAGTACTTC
TRBJ2-5 | TRBV12-5 | . | . | CASGLVLGVRGTQYF | TGTGCTAGTGGTTTGGTACTCGGGGTTCGAGGGACCCAGTACTTC
TRBJ1-1 | TRBV2 | few | . | CASKSSGPAAFF | TGTGCCAGCAAAAGTTCTGGGCCCGCAGCTTTCTTT
TRBJ1-5 | TRBV27 | few | . | CASSPTGNRQPQHF | TGTGCCAGCAGTCCCACGGGGAATAGGCAGCCCCAGCATTTT
TRBJ2-7 | TRBV6-5 | few | . | CASSQTGYEQYF | TGTGCCAGCAGCCAAACCGGCTACGAGCAGTACTTC
TRBJ1-4 | TRBV4-3 | . | . | CASSQDHGLSLSDEKLFF | TGCGCCAGCAGCCAAGATCATGGACTCTCTTTATCGGATGAAAAACTGTTTTTT
TRBJ2-2 | TRBV10-1 | few | . | CASSGTGNTGELFF | TGCGCCAGCAGTGGGACTGGCAACACCGGGGAGCTGTTTTTT
TRBJ2-5 | TRBV9 | . | . | CASSPMSSATQETQYF | TGTGCCAGCAGCCCTATGAGTAGCGCGACGCAAGAGACCCAGTACTTC
TRBJ2-2 | TRBV4-2 | . | . | CASSVGPGTGELFF | TGTGCCAGCTCTGTAGGCCCGGGTACCGGGGAGCTGTTTTTT
TRBJ1-6 | TRBV7-2 | . | . | CASSSNSPLHF | TGTGCCAGCAGCTCAAATTCACCCCTCCACTTT
TRBJ2-2 | TRBV5-4 | few | TRBD2 | CASSLEGTSGQLFF | TGTGCCAGCAGCTTGGAGGGGACTAGCGGGCAGCTGTTTTTT
TRBJ2-1 | TRBV5-6 | . | TRBD1 | CASSHPGTGGYNEQFF | TGTGCCAGCAGCCATCCCGGGACAGGGGGGTACAATGAGCAGTTCTTC
TRBJ2-5 | TRBV6-5 | few | . | CASSPAGRETQYF | TGTGCCAGCAGTCCCGCAGGGCGGGAGACCCAGTACTTC
TRBJ2-7 | TRBV28 | few | TRBD1 | CASRMQGAWEQYF | TGTGCCAGCAGAATGCAGGGGGCATGGGAGCAGTACTTC
TRBJ2-1 | TRBV6-1 | . | TRBD2 | CASMVAGVMYNEQFF | TGTGCCAGCATGGTAGCGGGGGTAATGTACAATGAGCAGTTCTTC
TRBJ1-5 | TRBV7-2 | few | . | CASSLDGTGRRDQPQHF | TGTGCCAGCAGCTTAGATGGTACGGGCCGGCGGGATCAGCCCCAGCATTTT
TRBJ2-3 | TRBV4-2 | . | . | CASSQGPNPDTQYF | TGTGCCAGCAGCCAAGGGCCGAACCCAGATACGCAGTATTTT
TRBJ2-5 | TRBV19 | few | . | CASSPTVYQETQYF | TGTGCCAGTAGTCCGACAGTCTACCAAGAGACCCAGTACTTC
TRBJ1-1 | TRBV18 | few | . | CASSPGEENTEAFF | TGTGCCAGCTCACCAGGGGAGGAGAACACTGAAGCTTTCTTT
TRBJ1-4 | TRBV30 | . | . | CAWSDPREEEKLFF | TGTGCCTGGAGTGATCCCAGGGAGGAGGAAAAACTGTTTTTT
TRBJ2-3 | TRBV29-1 | few | TRBD2 | CSVAGLYPDTQYF | TGCAGCGTTGCGGGACTATACCCAGATACGCAGTATTTT
TRBJ1-1 | TRBV28 | . | . | CASTLRVQGTEAFF | TGTGCCAGCACCCTCCGGGTCCAAGGCACTGAAGCTTTCTTT
TRBJ1-6 | TRBV30 | few | . | CAWGRESLHF | TGTGCCTGGGGACGGGAGTCCCTCCACTTT
TRBJ1-4 | TRBV7-2 | few | . | CASSRGHRNEKLFF | TGTGCCAGCAGCCGCGGACACCGTAATGAAAAACTGTTTTTT
TRBJ2-7 | TRBV5-5 | . | TRBD2 | CASSLEGGGAYEQYF | TGTGCCAGCAGCTTGGAGGGCGGGGGGGCCTACGAGCAGTACTTC
TRBJ1-1 | TRBV7-3 | few | . | CASSLTLAGDTEAFF | TGTGCCAGCAGCTTAACGTTGGCAGGTGACACTGAAGCTTTCTTT
TRBJ2-7 | TRBV2 | few | . | CASHMDSSSYEQYF | TGTGCCAGCCATATGGACAGCAGCTCCTACGAGCAGTACTTC
TRBJ1-5 | TRBV19 | . | TRBD1 | CASTTDRGSNQPQHF | TGTGCCAGCACCACGGACAGGGGAAGCAATCAGCCCCAGCATTTT
TRBJ2-3 | TRBV5-1 | . | . | CASSLNGRNTDTQYF | TGCGCCAGCAGCCTTAATGGGAGAAACACAGATACGCAGTATTTT
TRBJ1-1 | TRBV29-1 | . | . | CSVGDPNTEAFF | TGCAGCGTCGGGGATCCGAACACTGAAGCTTTCTTT
TRBJ2-1 | TRBV11-2 | few | . | CASSSLVGSYNEQFF | TGTGCCAGCAGCTCCCTGGTCGGGTCCTACAATGAGCAGTTCTTC
TRBJ2-3 | TRBV7-9 | . | . | CASSLGRAGTDTQYF | TGTGCCAGCAGCTTAGGCAGGGCTGGCACAGATACGCAGTATTTT
TRBJ1-1 | TRBV29-1 | few | . | CSVQGQGRHTEAFF | TGCAGCGTCCAGGGACAAGGGCGGCACACTGAAGCTTTCTTT
TRBJ1-4 | TRBV19 | few | . | CASTRQLATNEKLFF | TGTGCCAGTACTCGACAACTAGCAACTAATGAAAAACTGTTTTTT
TRBJ1-2 | TRBV28 | . | . | CASSPQGSGYTF | TGTGCCAGCAGTCCCCAGGGGAGCGGCTACACCTTC
TRBJ1-2 | TRBV6-6 | few | TRBD1 | CASRRIFTGGGYGYTF | TGTGCCAGCAGACGCATCTTTACAGGGGGCGGCTATGGCTACACCTTC
TRBJ2-7 | TRBV4-2 | . | . | CASSQDWRNPYEQYF | TGTGCCAGCAGCCAAGATTGGAGGAATCCCTACGAGCAGTACTTC
TRBJ1-2 | TRBV5-1 | . | TRBD1 | CASSRGQGARLGLGYTF | TGCGCCAGCAGCCGGGGACAGGGGGCAAGACTCGGCCTGGGCTACACCTTC
TRBJ2-7 | TRBV5-4 | . | TRBD1 | CASSLVGQGNYEQYF | TGTGCCAGCAGCTTGGTAGGACAGGGGAACTACGAGCAGTACTTC
TRBJ2-3 | TRBV29-1 | . | TRBD2 | CSVLAGGTDTQYF | TGCAGCGTTTTAGCGGGGGGCACAGATACGCAGTATTTT
TRBJ2-4 | TRBV30 | . | . | CAWSDSNIQYF | TGTGCCTGGAGTGACTCAAACATTCAGTACTTC
TRBJ1-5 | TRBV4-3 | . | . | CASSQDGSRRRDQPQHF | TGCGCCAGCAGCCAAGATGGTAGCCGCCGACGGGATCAGCCCCAGCATTTT
TRBJ1-2 | TRBV4-2 | few | . | CASSQAQARANYGYTF | TGTGCCAGCAGCCAAGCACAGGCAAGAGCTAACTATGGCTACACCTTC
TRBJ2-1 | TRBV5-1 | few | . | CASTSSYNEQFF | TGCGCCAGCACGAGCTCCTACAATGAGCAGTTCTTC
TRBJ1-5 | TRBV9 | . | . | CASSVGLLSNQPQHF | TGTGCCAGCAGCGTAGGGCTGTTGAGCAATCAGCCCCAGCATTTT
TRBJ1-1 | TRBV6-1 | . | . | CASSVSTANTEAFF | TGTGCCAGCAGTGTATCGACAGCGAACACTGAAGCTTTCTTT
TRBJ1-2 | TRBV7-2 | . | . | CASSSPGYDYGYTF | TGTGCCAGCAGCTCCCCAGGGTACGACTATGGCTACACCTTC
TRBJ2-2 | TRBV5-6 | . | . | CASSLALNTGELFF | TGTGCCAGCAGCTTGGCCTTAAACACCGGGGAGCTGTTTTTT
TRBJ2-1 | TRBV27 | few | TRBD2 | CASSFGTSGKSSYNEQFF | TGTGCCAGCAGCTTCGGGACTAGCGGGAAGAGCTCCTACAATGAGCAGTTCTTC
TRBJ2-7 | TRBV19 | . | . | CASSSRRGKSYEQYF | TGTGCCAGTAGTTCCCGGAGGGGAAAAAGCTACGAGCAGTACTTC
TRBJ2-3 | TRBV5-1 | . | . | CASSLREFTDTQYF | TGCGCCAGCAGCTTAAGGGAGTTCACAGATACGCAGTATTTT
TRBJ2-7 | TRBV4-1 | . | TRBD1 | CASSPGQGASYEQYF | TGCGCCAGCAGCCCGGGACAGGGGGCTTCCTACGAGCAGTACTTC
TRBJ1-2 | TRBV30 | few | TRBD1 | CAWSATGMKGYTF | TGTGCCTGGAGTGCGACAGGGATGAAGGGCTACACCTTC
TRBJ2-2 | TRBV7-9 | . | TRBD1 | CASSLGDRNTGELFF | TGTGCCAGCTCCCTCGGGGACAGGAACACCGGGGAGCTGTTTTTT
TRBJ2-7 | TRBV11-2 | . | . | CASSQLAGARYEQYF | TGTGCCAGCAGCCAATTGGCGGGGGCGCGGTACGAGCAGTACTTC
TRBJ2-7 | TRBV6-5 | . | . | CASSWRGEQYF | TGTGCCAGCAGTTGGAGGGGCGAGCAGTACTTC
TRBJ2-7 | TRBV7-3 | . | TRBD1 | CASSSTGQREEQYF | TGTGCCAGCAGCTCGACAGGGCAGCGAGAGGAGCAGTACTTC
TRBJ2-7 | TRBV10-3 | few | TRBD1 | CASGTGESYEQYF | TGTGCCAGCGGGACAGGGGAGTCCTACGAGCAGTACTTC